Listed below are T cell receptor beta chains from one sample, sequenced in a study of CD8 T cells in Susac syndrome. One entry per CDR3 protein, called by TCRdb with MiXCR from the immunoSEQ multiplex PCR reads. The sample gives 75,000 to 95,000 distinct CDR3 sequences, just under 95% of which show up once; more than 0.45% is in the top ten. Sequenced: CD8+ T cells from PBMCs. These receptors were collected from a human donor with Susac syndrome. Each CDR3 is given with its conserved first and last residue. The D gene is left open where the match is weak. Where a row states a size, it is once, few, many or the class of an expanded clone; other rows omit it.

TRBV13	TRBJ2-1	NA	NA	TGTGCCAGCAGCTTAGTAGGGTACAATGAGCAGTTCTTC	CASSLVGYNEQFF
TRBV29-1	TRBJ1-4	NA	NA	TGCAGCGTTTGGGTCTTGGACAGCAAGAATGAAAAACTGTTTTTT	CSVWVLDSKNEKLFF
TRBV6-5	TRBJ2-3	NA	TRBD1	TGTGCCAGCAACAGACAGGGGAGCACAGATACGCAGTATTTT	CASNRQGSTDTQYF
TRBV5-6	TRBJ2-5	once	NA	TGTGCCAGCAGCTTGCCAAGTTTCAGTGGAGAGACCCAGTACTTC	CASSLPSFSGETQYF
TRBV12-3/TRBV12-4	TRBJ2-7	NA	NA	TGTGCCAGCAGACGGGACGGAACTTCCTACGAGCAGTACTTC	CASRRDGTSYEQYF
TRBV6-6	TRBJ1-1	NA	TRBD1	TGTGCCAGCAGTTTGGGCAGGGGGAGCACTGAAGCTTTCTTT	CASSLGRGSTEAFF
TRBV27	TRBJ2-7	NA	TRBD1	TGTGCCAGCAGTAAATCAGGACAGGCCTACGAGCAGTACTTC	CASSKSGQAYEQYF
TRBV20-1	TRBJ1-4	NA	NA	TGCAGTGCATGGGGGGGCGCGGGTGAAAAACTGTTTTTT	CSAWGGAGEKLFF
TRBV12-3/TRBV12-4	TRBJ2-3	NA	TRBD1	TGTGCCAGCAATCCCTCAGGGGGCGATCCAGATACGCAGTATTTT	CASNPSGGDPDTQYF
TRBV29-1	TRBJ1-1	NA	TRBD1	TGCAGCGTTGCGACCGGGACAGCCACTGAAGCTTTCTTT	CSVATGTATEAFF
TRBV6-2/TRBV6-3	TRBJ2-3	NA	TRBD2	TGTGCCAGCAGTTCCTCCGGACTAGCGGGAGAAGCAGATACGCAGTATTTT	CASSSSGLAGEADTQYF
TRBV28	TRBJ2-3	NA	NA	TGTGCCAGCAGCTTGGCGGGGTACACAGATACGCAGTATTTT	CASSLAGYTDTQYF
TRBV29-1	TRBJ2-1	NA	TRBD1	TGCAGCGTTGTTTTGGGGACAGTTAATGAGCAGTTCTTC	CSVVLGTVNEQFF
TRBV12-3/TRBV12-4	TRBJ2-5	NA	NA	TGTGCCAGCAGTTTCTCCGGGGGCCACGCGACCCAGTACTTC	CASSFSGGHATQYF
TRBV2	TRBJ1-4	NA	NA	TGTGCCAGCAGCCCCACTTTACACGGTGAAAAACTGTTTTTT	CASSPTLHGEKLFF
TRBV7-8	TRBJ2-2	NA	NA	TGTGCCAGCAGCTTCTCCGTCTTAACCCCGAACACCGGGGAGCTGTTTTTT	CASSFSVLTPNTGELFF
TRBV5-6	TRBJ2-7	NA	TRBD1	TGTGCCAGCAGCTCACAGGGGTCCTACGAGCAGTACTTC	CASSSQGSYEQYF
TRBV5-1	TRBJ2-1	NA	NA	TGCGCCAGCAGCTTGGCCTTCACAGTGGATGAGCAGTTCTTC	CASSLAFTVDEQFF
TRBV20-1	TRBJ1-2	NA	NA	TGCAGTGCTCGCCAACTGACTAAAGGCTACACCTTC	CSARQLTKGYTF
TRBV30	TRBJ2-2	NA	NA	TGTGCCTGGAGTGGAATGGCCGGGGAGCTGTTTTTT	CAWSGMAGELFF
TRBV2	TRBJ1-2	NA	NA	TGTGCCAGTGTGCAAGACTATGGCTACACCTTC	CASVQDYGYTF
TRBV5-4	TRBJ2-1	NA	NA	TGTGCCAGCAGCTTGTCTGTCTACAATGAGCAGTTCTTC	CASSLSVYNEQFF